One and the same sample provided the 18 T cell receptor beta chains below, sequenced in a study of cytomegalovirus exposure and HLA in healthy donors. Use of 60 Vbeta and 13 Jbeta primers characterized the PCR. The repertoire was sequenced with immunoSEQ multiplex PCR; TCRdb's copy has only in-frame clones and lacks some. In total, the table holds about 130,000 clones. Sequencing input: PBMCs. The receptors were sampled from a man younger than 30 in good health and CMV-seronegative.

V usage is TRBV11-2 and J usage is TRBJ2-5; the D gene is possibly TRBD2 (6 bases). The CDR3 is made up of 14 amino acids. Germline V lookup: CDR1 SGHAT, CDR2 FQNNGV. V lost 5 bases, J lost 5 bases, and 15 bases lay in between. CDR3: CASSQIAAWETQYF. CDR3 nucleotides: TGTGCCAGCAGCCAAATAGCGGCGTGGGAGACCCAGTACTTC.

The chain couples TRBV30 to TRBJ1-2, with 8 bases fitting TRBD1. This CDR3 comprises 14 residues. Germline V lookup: CDR1 GTSNPN, CDR2 SVGIG (reference sequence). V gave up 3 bases and J gave up 3 bases; unmatched junction bases: 6. The CDR3, as DNA: TGTGCCTGGAGGCTCGACAGGGGATACTATGGCTACACCTTC. It specifies CAWRLDRGYYGYTF.

This chain joins TRBV11-1 and TRBJ2-7, with 9 bases that match TRBD1. Germline trimming cut 5 bases from V and 4 bases from J; bases unmatched to any gene: 6. CDR3 size: 14 residues. The V gene's germline CDR1 is SGHAT and CDR2 FQDESV (reference sequence). CDR3 loop: CASSRQGGRYEQYF. The DNA for the CDR3 is TGTGCCAGCAGCAGACAGGGGGGTCGATACGAGCAGTACTTC.

Turning to this clone: One end of the junction varies from germline; a read error may be responsible. The chain is built from TRBV27 and TRBJ2-3; the D is unclear. Germline V gene sequence: CDR1 MNHEY, CDR2 SMNVEV (reference sequence). CDR3 length: 16 residues. The CDR3 protein is CASSLSPRVLTDTQYF. In DNA, the CDR3 is TGTGCCAGCAGTCTATCCCCACGCGTCCTCACAGATACGCAGTATTTT.

V usage is TRBV7-2 and J usage is TRBJ2-3; 12 bases are shared with TRBD2. The CDR3 runs to 17 residues. The V gene end was trimmed by 3 bases and the J gene end by 1 base; junction bases not matched to a gene: 5. Germline assignment: CDR1 SGHTA and CDR2 FQGNSA. The CDR3 loop reads CASSFLTSGGRTDTQYF. In DNA, the CDR3 is TGTGCCAGCAGCTTTCTGACTAGCGGGGGACGCACAGATACGCAGTATTTT.

V and J are TRBV5-4 and TRBJ1-1; D is perhaps TRBD1 (5 bases). The germline gives CDR1 SGHNT, CDR2 YYREEE (reference sequence). The length of the CDR3 is 17 residues. Trimming shortened V by 6 bases and J by 0 bases, and 21 bases separated the two germline ends. The CDR3, as DNA: TGTGCCAGCAACCCGGGTCGGGTCGGAGGGGTGAACACTGAAGCTTTCTTT. It translates to CASNPGRVGGVNTEAFF.

The chain combines TRBV28 with TRBJ2-1; 8 positions match TRBD2. The CDR3 sequence is 11 residues long. Germline values: CDR1 MDHEN, CDR2 SYDVKM. The ends lost 9 bases at V and 7 bases at J; junction bases unmatched: 2. CDR3: CASGTRNEQFF. The DNA for the CDR3 is TGTGCCAGTGGGACTAGGAATGAGCAGTTCTTC. Together with reference TRBV28 and TRBJ2-1, the CDR3 gives the full variable domain: DVKVTQSSRYLVKRTGEKVFLECVQDMDHENMFWYRQDPGLGLRLIYFSYDVKMKEKGDIPEGYSVSREKKERFSLILESASTNQTSMYLCASGTRNEQFFGPGTRLTVL.

The V gene is TRBV5-8, the J gene TRBJ1-3; D unclear. CDR3 length: 14 residues. Germline V gene data show CDR1 as SGHTS and CDR2 as YDEGEE. The V end was cut by 0 bases, the J end by 8 bases, with 12 bases between. The CDR3 here is CASSLGASGDTIYF. For the CDR3, the DNA is TGTGCCAGCAGCTTGGGAGCGTCGGGTGACACCATATATTTT.

The chain recombines TRBV6-6 with TRBJ1-5, with D possibly being TRBD1 (5 bases). In germline, CDR1 is MNHNY, CDR2 SVGAGI (reference sequence). The CDR3 is 16 residues long. Trimming left V 6 bases short and J 0 bases short, with 15 bases between. The CDR3 spells CASSQRTLDSNQPQHF. CDR3 in DNA: TGTGCCAGCAGCCAACGGACATTGGATAGCAATCAGCCCCAGCATTTT.

As regards this clone: At one end, the junction sequence differs from germline, possibly due to a read error. CDR3 DNA: TGTGCCAGCAGCCGGACAGGGGATTACAGTGAGCAGTTCTTC. Translating it yields CASSRTGDYSEQFF. The V call is TRBV5-4, the J call TRBJ2-1, with 9 bases aligning to TRBD1. Germline lookup yields CDR1 SGHNT and CDR2 YYREEE (reference sequence). The CDR3 length is 14 residues.

V and J are TRBV10-3 and TRBJ2-7; maybe TRBD2 (6 bases). The CDR3 extends over 12 amino acids. Per germline, CDR1 ENHRY and CDR2 SYGVKD. Trimming removed 11 bases from V and 0 bases from J, with 11 bases in between. This chain's CDR3 is CAASGASYEQYF. CDR3 DNA: TGTGCCGCTTCGGGAGCCTCCTACGAGCAGTACTTC.

The chain joins TRBV28 to TRBJ2-5; 9 nucleotides match TRBD1. In germline, CDR1 is MDHEN, CDR2 SYDVKM. V was clipped by 6 bases and J by 13 bases; unmatched bases: 6. The CDR3 covers 11 residues. The CDR3 protein is CASSRAGQGYF. The CDR3 DNA sequence: TGTGCCAGCAGCAGAGCGGGACAGGGGTACTTC.

This chain uses TRBV7-9 with TRBJ1-5; D gene ambiguous. Germline V gives CDR1 SEHNR, CDR2 FQNEAQ (reference sequence). Trimming removed 3 bases at V and 1 base at J, with 7 bases between. This CDR3 contains 14 residues. The CDR3 DNA follows: TGTGCCAGCAGCTTGGTAGAGAGCAATCAGCCCCAGCATTTT. Translated: CASSLVESNQPQHF.

This chain uses TRBV5-1 with TRBJ1-2; 7 positions agree with TRBD1. CDR1 is SGHRS, CDR2 YFSETQ, per germline. The junction had 18 bases not matched to a gene; V was cut back by 3 bases and J by 4 bases. The CDR3 is made up of 18 amino acids. CDR3 sequence reads: CASSSWLGTATTGYGYTF. In nucleotides, the CDR3 is TGCGCCAGCAGCTCCTGGCTTGGGACAGCCACCACCGGCTATGGCTACACCTTC.

The chain links TRBV9 to TRBJ2-7, with 8 bases lining up with TRBD2. CDR1 and CDR2 from the germline V gene are SGDLS and YYNGEE. This CDR3 has 15 amino acids. V gave up 4 bases and J gave up 0 bases; unmatched junction bases: 6. The CDR3 protein is CASSPTSAGSYEQYF. The CDR3, as DNA: TGTGCCAGCAGCCCGACTAGCGCGGGCTCCTACGAGCAGTACTTC.

J is TRBJ2-7 and V is TRBV27; the match to TRBD1 covers 9 bases. Germline values: CDR1 MNHEY, CDR2 SMNVEV (reference sequence). The CDR3 contains 14 residues. Trimming removed 6 bases from V and 6 bases from J; junction bases left unmatched: 9. In nucleotides, the CDR3 is TGTGCCAGCAGGGGGGAACAGGGGGCGTTCGAGCAGTACTTC. Amino acid sequence: CASRGEQGAFEQYF.

The chain combines TRBV5-1 with TRBJ2-3; 9 bases are a match to TRBD2. The germline CDR1 and CDR2 sequences are SGHRS and YFSETQ. The trim removed 0 bases at V and 4 bases at J, leaving 12 bases unmatched. The CDR3 is 18 amino acids. The CDR3 loop reads CASSLGKIAGVRPDTQYF. The CDR3 DNA reads TGCGCCAGCAGCTTGGGAAAAATAGCGGGGGTGCGACCAGATACGCAGTATTTT.

V and J are TRBV4-2 and TRBJ1-1; perhaps TRBD1 as D (5 bases). V lost 0 bases to trimming and J lost 10 bases, with 15 bases between them. The CDR3 covers 14 residues. In germline, CDR1 is LGHNA, CDR2 YNFKEQ. The CDR3 sequence: CASSQDETGGGAFF. CDR3 nucleotide sequence: TGTGCCAGCAGCCAAGATGAAACGGGGGGTGGAGCTTTCTTT.